This T cell receptor (beta chain) was found in a study of regulatory T cells in long-lasting Graves disease. Study in general: Antithyroid drug intake by newly diagnosed Graves' patients had lasted under 3 months.

Study-level results: Shared public clonotypes totalled approximately 3,000 in persistent patients, compared with over 800 in new patients.

iRepertoire HTBI primers and Arm-PCR of CDR3 regions built TCR beta libraries. MiXCR, applied by TCRdb to the multiplex PCR reads, yields one record per CDR3 protein. The table shows more than 450,000 distinct CDR3 sequences, with 15% to 20% occurring only once. Time point indicated: newly diagnosed GD, antithyroid drugs for less than 3 months. From PBMCs, RNA was extracted and then used to make the TCR library. About this clonotype: Its antigen is unknown.

This CDR3 has 16 residues. Trimming cost V 3 bases and J 6 bases; bases outside gene matches: 11. Germline V gene data show CDR1 as LNHDA and CDR2 as SQIVND (reference sequence). The same sample was also studied in work on T cells in Graves' hyperthyroidism and ophthalmopathy. This second report adds: No ophthalmopathy progression within 18 months constituted stable Graves' hyperthyroidism. Appearing also in blood were most of the thyroid clonotypes expanded above 0.001.

This TCR was recovered from a man aged 35 to 55 with Graves disease. Specimen: peripheral blood mononuclear cells (PBMCs), collected at new diagnosis, from a patient treated with antithyroid drugs. V is TRBV19 and J is TRBJ1-5, with 7 bases fitting TRBD1. CDR3 sequence: CASSILGGQVGQPQHF. The CDR3 coding sequence is TGTGCCAGTAGTATCTTAGGAGGACAGGTCGGTCAGCCCCAGCATTTT.